This passage covers 3 T cell receptor beta chains from one sample sequenced in a study of a mutant IDH1 vaccine in newly diagnosed glioma. Sequencing was performed with immunoSEQ multiplex PCR; in TCRdb, only in-frame clones are kept and a portion is missing. Here the sample spans some 87,000 clones, 80% being singletons. Time point reported: baseline, week 1 (first vaccination visit). The treatment was: pre-vaccination baseline after standard-of-care therapy. The sequencing here drew on PBMCs, taken from a glioma patient treated with radiotherapy, temozolomide or both. These TCRs come from a man in his forties with glioma.

This sequence joins TRBV28 and TRBJ1-1, with D maybe TRBD1 (6 bases). Germline CDR1 reads MDHEN; CDR2 reads SYDVKM. V was clipped by 8 bases and J by 0 bases, with 13 bases between them. The CDR3 is 14 residues long. CDR3 in amino acids: CASAGGALNTEAFF. The CDR3 bases are TGTGCCAGCGCTGGGGGGGCATTGAACACTGAAGCTTTCTTT.

The rearrangement joins TRBV19 to TRBJ2-4; 7 bases align to TRBD1. This CDR3 region has 18 residues. The V and J ends lost 4 bases and 0 bases, in that order; junction bases with no gene match: 12. The germline gives CDR1 LNHDA, CDR2 SQIVND (reference sequence). The CDR3 nucleotides read TGTGCCAGTAGTACCGGGACAGCTGGACTCCTAGCCAAAAACATTCAGTACTTC. It is translated as CASSTGTAGLLAKNIQYF.

The chain joins TRBV4-2 to TRBJ2-3, with 12 bases identical to TRBD1. This CDR3 is built from 17 residues. Germline V gives CDR1 LGHNA, CDR2 YNFKEQ. Trimming at V came to 0 bases and at J to 4 bases, leaving 5 bases not matched to a gene. The CDR3 nucleotides are TGTGCCAGCAGCCAAGAAGGGACAGGGGGCGGCGCAGATACGCAGTATTTT. It translates to CASSQEGTGGGADTQYF.